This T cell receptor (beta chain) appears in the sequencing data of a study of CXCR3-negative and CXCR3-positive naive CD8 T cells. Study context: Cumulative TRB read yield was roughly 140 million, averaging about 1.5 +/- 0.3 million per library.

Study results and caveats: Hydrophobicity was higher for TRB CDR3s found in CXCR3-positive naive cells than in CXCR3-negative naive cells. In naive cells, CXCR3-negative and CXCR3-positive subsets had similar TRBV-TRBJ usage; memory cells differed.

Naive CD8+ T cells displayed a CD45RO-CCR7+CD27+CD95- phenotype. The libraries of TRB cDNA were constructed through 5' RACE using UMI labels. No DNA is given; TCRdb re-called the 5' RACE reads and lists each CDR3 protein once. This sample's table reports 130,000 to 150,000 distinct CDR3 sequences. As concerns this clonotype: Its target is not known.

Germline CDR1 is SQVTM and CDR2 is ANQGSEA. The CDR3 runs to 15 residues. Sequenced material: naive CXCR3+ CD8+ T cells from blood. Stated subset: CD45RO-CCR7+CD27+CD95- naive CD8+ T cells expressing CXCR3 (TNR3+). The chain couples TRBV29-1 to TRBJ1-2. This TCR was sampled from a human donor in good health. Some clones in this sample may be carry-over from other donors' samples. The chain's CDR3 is CSVEAAEHPNYGYTF.